The sequence of this T cell receptor beta chain was determined in a study of response to subunit inactivated influenza vaccine (dated by TCRdb to about 2018). The study in broad terms: The study used deep quantitative T cell receptor repertoire profiling to track responses to a trivalent subunit inactivated influenza vaccine. Findings and caveats that apply to the study as a whole: The authors proposed that each seasonal influenza vaccination may bring in only a limited number of new T cells.

In its sample, this clonotype was seen a few times. This receptor's antigen is unknown. The sample holds no much larger clone one base away, and base qualities are not on file. Trimming takes 5 bases from V and 3 bases from J, and the germline ends sit 7 bases apart. CDR1 and CDR2 (SNHLY, FYNNEI) derive from the germline V gene. The CDR3 has 12 amino acids, counting the end cysteine and phenylalanine. The sequence is cut down to CDR3 DNA, 36 bases in frame from base 1. The library was built by means of RT-PCR. Sequencing took place on an Illumina HiSeq 2500. The public reads were reprocessed in TCRdb via fastp at Q25 and MiXCR, keeping in-frame beta chains. CDR3 protein sequences are deduplicated, and each keeps its most common genes and DNA. This sample has just under 550,000 distinct CDR3 sequences in its table, and approximately 24% of those were observed once. The top ten hold 2.5% to 3% of the sample.

In addition, the sample was reused for a study of T cells expressing NK-cell markers. As the second publication notes: The TCR beta cDNA libraries were made using 5'RACE template switching, a step that added both a universal primer site and unique molecular identifiers. TCR beta-chain repertoires were profiled in sorted CD3+CD56+NKG2C+, CD3+CD56+NKG2C- and CD3+CD56-NKG2C+ T-cell subsets from several donors. Among the eight sequenced donors, only one was HCMV-seronegative, while the other seven were HCMV-seropositive. In several experiments an anti-gammadeltaTCR antibody was added to restrict sorting to alphabetaTCR-expressing T cells. In six donors, the dominant CD3+CD56+NKG2C+ clonotypes ranked among the top 10 CD8+ clonotypes, making up roughly 1.0-7.0% of CD8+ T cells. Those dominant clonotypes were again the most abundant among CD3+CD56-NKG2C+ cells in four donors, at roughly 25-65%. Whether the expanded NKG2C-expressing T cell clones were specific for HCMV antigens was left unclear. All eight donors whose samples were sequenced were randomly selected healthy volunteers, three of them men and five women. HCMV-specific IgG was detected in serum with a commercial ELISA kit to determine HCMV serostatus. Ficoll density gradient centrifugation was used to isolate peripheral blood mononuclear cells from blood. Using Miltenyi isolation kits, CD4+ and CD8+ T cells were isolated from PBMC through magnetic immunoseparation. Synthesis of cDNA was primed from the TCR beta constant segment and was followed by two consecutive PCR amplification steps. The libraries were sequenced on Illumina HiSeq 2000/2500, MiSeq or NextSeq, producing 2 x 150 bp reads. MIGEC was used to demultiplex reads and group reads by UMI, and MiTCR was used to assemble and quantify clonotypes. To remove erroneous sequences, TCR cDNA sequences were retained only when supported by two or more reads. The tcR package was used for downstream repertoire analysis, and clonotypes were matched between fractions using CDR3 nucleotide sequence together with V segment. Antigen specificity was annotated against VDJdb with VDJmatch, allowing one amino acid substitution in CDR3.

The chain is encoded by TRBV2 joined to TRBJ2-5; the D gene identity is not certain. This specimen consisted of CD4+ T cells sorted from PBMCs, obtained 11 to 12 days after vaccination. This TCR derives from a man aged 50-59 years who received an inactivated influenza vaccine. Donor details come from another sample of the same person, matched by shared clones. CDR3 protein: CASSPMEETQYF. The DNA reads as follows: TGTGCCAGCAGTCCCATGGAAGAGACCCAGTACTTC.